This T cell receptor beta chain came from a study of identical twins. Comment on this clonotype: What it binds is unknown.

The CDR3 extends over 15 amino acids. V shed 3 bases and J shed 4 bases, with 15 bases lying between them. CDR1 ENHRY and CDR2 SYGVKD come from the germline V gene. Whole-study results and caveats: Modelling underestimated the level of out-of-frame TCR alpha sharing observed in monozygotic twins. Excess sharing by twins proved weaker in beta out-of-frame sequences. Compared with unrelated sharing, twin-shared out-of-frame alpha sequences had more low-probability sequences.

Each CDR3 protein gets one entry after TCRdb re-called the 5' RACE reads with MiXCR. Of 420,000 or so distinct CDR3 sequences in the sample, around 20% were seen once. The sequence derives from a man aged 50 to 60 in good health. This chain connects TRBV10-3 to TRBJ2-5, with D perhaps matching TRBD1 (5 bases). Sequencing was performed on naive T cells sorted from blood. The CDR3 loop reads CAISERGAVVETQYF. The CDR3 bases are TGTGCCATCAGTGAAAGGGGCGCGGTGGTAGAGACCCAGTACTTC.